These 19 T cell receptor beta chains originate from one sample sequenced in a study of cytomegalovirus exposure and HLA in healthy donors. Assay: immunoSEQ multiplex PCR; the TCRdb copy retains only in-frame clones and omits some. This repertoire shows under 200,000 clones, just under 90% found once; its top ten account for 10% to 13%. Sequenced input: PBMCs. The receptors come from a woman aged 18-30 years in good health and CMV-seropositive.

CDR3 region: CASSLGLSTGELFF. DNA for the CDR3: TGCGCCAGCAGCTTGGGGTTGAGCACCGGGGAGCTGTTTTTT. J is TRBJ2-2 and V is TRBV5-1; no reliable D call. This CDR3 comprises 14 residues. Trimming removed 0 bases from V and 4 bases from J, with 7 bases in between. Germline loops: CDR1 SGHRS, CDR2 YFSETQ.

The chain uses TRBV7-3 and TRBJ2-7; a weak D match, TRBD2 (5 bases). CDR1 is SGHTA, CDR2 FQGTGA, per germline. The CDR3 consists of 17 residues. Between the trimmed V and J ends, which lost 1 base and 0 bases, there was a span of 16 bases. The CDR3 bases are TGTGCCAGCAGCTTAAGGGCTGGCGGGCCGAGCTCCTACGAGCAGTACTTC. It codes for CASSLRAGGPSSYEQYF.

The rearrangement joins TRBV18 to TRBJ2-4; D may be TRBD2 (5 bases). This CDR3 is built from 18 residues. V gave up 0 bases and J gave up 1 base, with 16 bases separating them. CDR1 and CDR2 (germline): KGHSH, LQKENI. CDR3 sequence reads: CASSPPNLVGGAKNIQYF. The CDR3 region has the DNA TGTGCCAGCTCACCACCAAATTTAGTTGGAGGTGCCAAAAACATTCAGTACTTC. Supplemented by reference TRBV18 and TRBJ2-4, the full variable domain reads NAGVMQNPRHLVRRRGQEARLRCSPMKGHSHVYWYRQLPEEGLKFMVYLQKENIIDESGMPKERFSAEFPKEGPSILRIQQVVRGDSAAYFCASSPPNLVGGAKNIQYFGAGTRLSVL.

The chain's CDR3 is CASSSSMNTEAFF. CDR3 coding DNA: TGTGCCAGCTCATCGAGCATGAACACTGAAGCTTTCTTT. This rearrangement joins TRBV18 to TRBJ1-1; no clear D. V was pared by 5 bases and J by 0 bases, with 7 bases between. Germline CDR1 and CDR2: KGHSH and LQKENI. The CDR3 spans 13 residues.

V usage is TRBV11-2 and J usage is TRBJ2-5, with a weak D call TRBD2 (6 bases). CDR1 is SGHAT and CDR2 is FQNNGV in the germline V gene. Trimming took off 3 bases at V and 5 bases at J, with 7 bases between the two ends. The CDR3 is 12 residues long. The CDR3: CASSLSGETQYF. CDR3 nucleotides: TGTGCCAGCAGCTTGAGCGGGGAGACCCAGTACTTC.

The chain uses TRBV28 and TRBJ2-3, with TRBD1 matching over 7 bases. CDR1 is MDHEN and CDR2 is SYDVKM in the germline V gene. The CDR3 runs to 13 residues. Trimming cost V 5 bases and J 3 bases; bases outside gene matches: 2. CDR3 sequence: CASSRDSTDTQYF. The CDR3, as DNA: TGTGCCAGCAGTAGGGACAGTACAGATACGCAGTATTTT.

J is TRBJ2-3 and V is TRBV28; no clear D. Germline-derived CDR1 and CDR2 are MDHEN and SYDVKM. The CDR3 extends over 12 amino acids. V lost 6 bases to trimming and J lost 2 bases, with 6 bases between them. CDR3 region: CASSLNTDTQYF. The CDR3 nucleotides are TGTGCCAGCAGCCTTAACACAGATACGCAGTATTTT.

This chain uses TRBV9 with TRBJ2-3; 11 nucleotides align to TRBD2. The V gene's germline CDR1 is SGDLS and CDR2 YYNGEE. The CDR3 length is 19 residues. With V trimmed by 0 bases and J by 0 bases, 9 bases remained unmatched. CDR3 sequence reads: CASSVELAGGYSSTDTQYF. The CDR3 DNA reads TGTGCCAGCAGCGTAGAGCTAGCGGGAGGATATTCTAGCACAGATACGCAGTATTTT.

The chain links TRBV30 to TRBJ1-1, with 9 positions matching TRBD1. Germline V gene lookup returns CDR1 GTSNPN and CDR2 SVGIG (reference sequence). V was pared by 5 bases and J by 6 bases, with 7 bases of the junction left unmatched. This CDR3 comprises 13 residues. CDR3 DNA sequence: TGTGCCTGGGACGGACAGGGGCTCGCTGAAGCTTTCTTT. This sequence encodes CAWDGQGLAEAFF.

The chain is built from TRBV2 and TRBJ1-1; TRBD1 agrees at 7 bases. V shed 4 bases, J shed 5 bases, and the junction held 7 bases outside the gene matches. This CDR3 is built from 14 residues. The germline CDR1 and CDR2 sequences are SNHLY and FYNNEI. The CDR3 DNA reads TGTGCCAGCAGTGTTCGACAGGGTGAAACTGAAGCTTTCTTT. Protein: CASSVRQGETEAFF.

The J gene is TRBJ2-3, the V gene TRBV5-4; 8 positions agree with TRBD2. This CDR3 is built from 14 residues. Trimming removed 5 bases from V and 2 bases from J; junction bases left unmatched: 4. Germline V gene lookup returns CDR1 SGHNT and CDR2 YYREEE (reference sequence). The CDR3: CASRASGPTDTQYF. CDR3 DNA: TGTGCCAGCAGGGCTAGCGGGCCCACAGATACGCAGTATTTT.

This clone was seen just once. Written as DNA, the CDR3 is TGTGCCAGCACCTTGGGGGGACAGCCTGTGAACACTGAAGCTTTCTTT. It codes for CASTLGGQPVNTEAFF. The rearrangement uses TRBV28 and TRBJ1-1, with 7 positions matching TRBD1. J gave up 0 bases and V 7 bases, and 11 bases lay outside the gene matches. This CDR3 spans 16 amino acids. Germline lookup yields CDR1 MDHEN and CDR2 SYDVKM. Looking up the rest from reference TRBV28 and TRBJ1-1 gives the full variable domain: DVKVTQSSRYLVKRTGEKVFLECVQDMDHENMFWYRQDPGLGLRLIYFSYDVKMKEKGDIPEGYSVSREKKERFSLILESASTNQTSMYLCASTLGGQPVNTEAFFGQGTRLTVV.

The sample holds one count of this clone. The V and J genes are TRBV7-2 and TRBJ1-2, with a weak D call TRBD1 (6 bases). CDR3 size: 15 residues. V lost 0 bases and J lost 3, with 11 bases in between. Germline-derived CDR1 and CDR2 are SGHTA and FQGNSA. The CDR3 DNA sequence: TGTGCCAGCAGCTTAGCGGGGGCATTTGACTATGGCTACACCTTC. Translating gives CASSLAGAFDYGYTF.

V is TRBV13 and J is TRBJ2-2, with 12 bases that match TRBD2. V was clipped by 5 bases and J by 3 bases; unmatched bases: 4. There are 16 residues in the CDR3. Germline CDR1 and CDR2: PRHDT and FYEKMQ (reference sequence). CDR3 coding DNA: TGTGCCAGCAGCCTCGGACTAGCGGGATACACCGGGGAGCTGTTTTTT. Amino acid sequence: CASSLGLAGYTGELFF.

This rearrangement joins TRBV7-8 to TRBJ1-1; the D gene is possibly TRBD1 (5 bases). Trimming removed 1 base from V and 7 bases from J, with 13 bases in between. In germline, CDR1 is SGHVS, CDR2 FQNEAQ. This CDR3 region has 14 residues. The CDR3 reads CASSLVPQGNEAFF. In DNA, the CDR3 is TGTGCCAGCAGCTTAGTCCCTCAGGGAAATGAAGCTTTCTTT.

The V call is TRBV6-1, the J call TRBJ2-1, with D tentatively TRBD1 (5 bases). Germline V gene lookup returns CDR1 MNHNS and CDR2 SASEGT. Trimming removed 2 bases from V and 4 bases from J, with 12 bases in between. The CDR3 contains 15 residues. As DNA, the CDR3 is TGTGCCAGCAGTGAAAGGGGCACCGGGTACAATGAGCAGTTCTTC. Residues: CASSERGTGYNEQFF.

This chain uses TRBV28 with TRBJ2-2; TRBD1 matches at 10 bases. Germline CDR1 MDHEN, CDR2 SYDVKM. The CDR3 loop spans 17 amino acids. Trimming removed 2 bases from V and 1 base from J; junction bases left unmatched: 4. This CDR3 reads CASSLRDRGLNTGELFF. CDR3 sequence (DNA): TGTGCCAGCAGTTTAAGGGACAGGGGACTGAACACCGGGGAGCTGTTTTTT.

The V and J genes are TRBV5-6 and TRBJ2-7, with D possibly TRBD1 on 6 matching bases. V lost 6 bases, J lost 0 bases, and 19 bases lay in between. This CDR3 has 16 residues. The germline CDR1 and CDR2 sequences are SGHDT and YYEEEE. The CDR3 DNA reads as TGTGCCAGCAACACTATCGGGACAAAGAACTCCTACGAGCAGTACTTC. Translated: CASNTIGTKNSYEQYF.

The V and J genes are TRBV14 and TRBJ2-2; D is uncertain. There are 13 residues in the CDR3. Germline CDR1 is SGHDN and CDR2 is FVKESK. The ends were cut back, 4 bases at V and 4 bases at J, with 7 bases in the middle. CDR3 residues: CASSPLRTGELFF. The CDR3 nucleotides are TGTGCCAGCAGCCCACTACGCACCGGGGAGCTGTTTTTT.